The 28 T cell receptor beta chains presented below share a single source sample, sequenced in a study of blood T cell repertoires in COVID-19. Libraries were prepared by immunoSEQ multiplex PCR; TCRdb keeps only in-frame clonotypes and omits some of them. The data hold about 200,000 clones, with about 82% observed a single time. Sequenced material: PBMCs or T cells enriched from blood (not recorded which). These receptors were collected from a man aged 35 to 55 with acute COVID-19.

V usage is TRBV2 and J usage is TRBJ2-5; TRBD1 aligns across 8 bases. Looked up from germline, CDR1 is SNHLY and CDR2 is FYNNEI. With 4 bases clipped from V and 5 bases from J, the junction kept 3 bases outside the gene matches. CDR3 length: 13 residues. The CDR3 bases are TGTGCCAGCAGTGGGGACAGGCGGGAGACCCAGTACTTC. As protein: CASSGDRRETQYF.

The rearrangement links TRBV30 to TRBJ2-1; 14 nucleotides line up with TRBD2. The CDR3 is made up of 21 amino acids. The junction had 15 bases not matched to a gene; V was cut back by 2 bases and J by 0 bases. The germline CDR1 and CDR2 sequences are GTSNPN and SVGIG (reference sequence). The CDR3 nucleotides are TGTGCCTGGAGTCCGACCCCGGGACTAGCGGGGGCCCCCTCCTCCTACAATGAGCAGTTCTTC. Translating gives CAWSPTPGLAGAPSSYNEQFF. Full variable domain (missing parts from reference TRBV30 and TRBJ2-1): SQTIHQWPATLVQPVGSPLSLECTVEGTSNPNLYWYRQAAGRGLQLLFYSVGIGQISSEVPQNLSASRPQDRQFILSSKKLLLSDSGFYLCAWSPTPGLAGAPSSYNEQFFGPGTRLTVL.

V usage is TRBV6-5 and J usage is TRBJ1-5; 7 bases map to TRBD1. Looked up from germline, CDR1 is MNHEY and CDR2 is SVGAGI. This CDR3 spans 14 amino acids. V shed 7 bases and J 5 bases; nucleotides not matched to a gene: 8. CDR3 in amino acids: CASTPTGVDQPQHF. The CDR3 DNA follows: TGTGCCAGCACGCCCACAGGGGTCGATCAGCCCCAGCATTTT.

The CDR3 reads CASSLGTGASREAFF. The CDR3, as DNA: TGTGCCAGCAGCTTAGGGACAGGGGCTTCCCGTGAAGCTTTCTTT. The V gene is TRBV7-9, the J gene TRBJ1-1, with 9 bases aligning to TRBD1. The CDR3 spans 15 residues. Unmatched junction bases numbered 7, after V lost 1 base and J lost 7 bases. Per germline, CDR1 SEHNR and CDR2 FQNEAQ (reference sequence). The whole variable domain, remainder taken from reference TRBV7-9 and TRBJ1-1, is DTGVSQNPRHKITKRGQNVTFRCDPISEHNRLYWYRQTLGQGPEFLTYFQNEAQLEKSRLLSDRFSAERPKGSFSTLEIQRTEQGDSAMYLCASSLGTGASREAFFGQGTRLTVV.

The chain recombines TRBV28 with TRBJ2-7, with 9 bases that match TRBD2. CDR3 length: 14 residues. Germline loops: CDR1 MDHEN, CDR2 SYDVKM. V dropped 5 bases and J dropped 2; count of bases not matched to a gene: 4. The CDR3 nucleotides read TGTGCCAGCAGTAGAGCGGGGGGAGCCTACGAGCAGTACTTC. Residues: CASSRAGGAYEQYF.

The CDR3 sequence: CASSSDSLRRVQYF. CDR3 nucleotide sequence: TGTGCCAGCAGCTCGGACAGCCTACGTCGGGTGCAGTACTTC. J is TRBJ2-7 and V is TRBV2, with D tentatively TRBD1 (6 bases). V was trimmed by 6 bases and J by 9 bases, leaving 21 bases between them. This CDR3 is 14 amino acids long. CDR1 SNHLY and CDR2 FYNNEI come from the germline V gene.

The rearrangement joins TRBV5-6 to TRBJ1-2; D unresolved. V shed 2 bases and J shed 6 bases, with 14 bases lying between them. Per the germline V gene, CDR1 is SGHDT and CDR2 is YYEEEE. CDR3 size: 14 residues. This CDR3 reads CASSLEGRVHGYTF. In DNA form, the CDR3 reads TGTGCCAGCAGCTTAGAGGGTCGGGTGCATGGCTACACCTTC.

The chain carries TRBV19 and TRBJ2-1, with D maybe TRBD2 (5 bases). In germline, CDR1 is LNHDA, CDR2 SQIVND (reference sequence). Trimming shortened V by 5 bases and J by 9 bases, and 11 bases separated the two germline ends. This CDR3 region has 12 residues. The CDR3 region has the DNA TGTGCCAGTAGTCTGAGGGCGGGTGAGCAGTTCTTC. Translation gives CASSLRAGEQFF.

This clone was counted only a few times. The chain has TRBV2 and TRBJ2-7; 7 bases fit TRBD2. V shed 2 bases, J shed 2 bases, and the junction held 3 bases outside the gene matches. The germline V gene encodes CDR1 SNHLY and CDR2 FYNNEI. The CDR3 length is 14 residues. As DNA, the CDR3 is TGTGCCAGCAGTGAAAATGGGAGGGCCTACGAGCAGTACTTC. Translation gives CASSENGRAYEQYF.

The V and J genes are TRBV28 and TRBJ1-4, with TRBD1 as a possible D gene (5 bases). CDR3 size: 12 residues. From germline, CDR1 is MDHEN and CDR2 SYDVKM. With 7 bases removed from V and 10 bases from J, the gap between germline ends came to 13 bases. CDR3 bases: TGTGCCAGCATAGACAGCCACTTAAAACTGTTTTTT. Its protein is CASIDSHLKLFF.

In this sample, this clone turned up once. This sequence joins TRBV5-8 and TRBJ2-7; 10 nucleotides align to TRBD1. V gave up 4 bases and J gave up 0 bases; unmatched junction bases: 4. The germline V gene encodes CDR1 SGHTS and CDR2 YDEGEE. This CDR3 region has 15 residues. The CDR3 DNA reads as TGTGCCAGCAGCCCCCGGGACAGGGGCTCCTACGAGCAGTACTTC. This sequence encodes CASSPRDRGSYEQYF.

The chain links TRBV27 to TRBJ1-1, with TRBD1 matching 8 bases. The CDR3 is made up of 14 amino acids. Germline CDR1 is MNHEY and CDR2 is SMNVEV (reference sequence). V gave up 6 bases and J gave up 7 bases; unmatched junction bases: 10. The CDR3 nucleotides read TGTGCCAGCAGGTCGACTCAGGGGGCTGGTGAAGCTTTCTTT. It encodes CASRSTQGAGEAFF.

The V call is TRBV20-1, the J call TRBJ1-2; D gene uncertain. Trimming stripped 3 bases from V and 5 bases from J, with 13 bases between. CDR3 length: 13 amino acids. Germline V gene lookup returns CDR1 DFQATT and CDR2 SNEGSKA (reference sequence). CDR3: CSASPTDIYGYTF. In nucleotides, the CDR3 is TGCAGTGCTAGTCCTACAGATATTTATGGCTACACCTTC.

This chain joins TRBV4-2 and TRBJ2-1; D is possibly TRBD2 (6 bases). The V end was cut by 1 base, the J end by 8 bases, with 12 bases between. This CDR3 has 14 residues. In germline, CDR1 is LGHNA, CDR2 YNFKEQ. In nucleotides, the CDR3 is TGTGCCAGCAGCCAAGTCTTGTCGGGAGATGAGCAGTTCTTC. It yields the protein CASSQVLSGDEQFF.

The rearrangement links TRBV5-8 to TRBJ2-5, with 7 bases that match TRBD1. The CDR3 is 14 residues long. J gave up 2 bases and V 4 bases, and 5 bases lay outside the gene matches. Germline V gene lookup returns CDR1 SGHTS and CDR2 YDEGEE. CDR3 nucleotide sequence: TGTGCCAGCAGCAAGAAGACAGGGCAAGAGACCCAGTACTTC. Its protein is CASSKKTGQETQYF.

The chain combines TRBV3-1 (or the pseudogene TRBV3-2) with TRBJ1-4; D perhaps matches TRBD1 (5 bases). The V end was cut by 5 bases, the J end by 7 bases, with 23 bases between. CDR1 is LGHDT, CDR2 YNNKEL, per germline (reference sequence). The CDR3 runs to 17 residues. The CDR3 loop reads CASSTKGLLGRGEKLFF. CDR3 DNA sequence: TGTGCCAGCAGCACCAAGGGCCTCCTGGGGCGGGGTGAAAAACTGTTTTTT.

Worth noting for this clone: This sample also contains other DNA sequences that code for the same CDR3. J is TRBJ2-7 and V is TRBV5-6; D uncertain. V was pared by 3 bases and J by 3 bases, with 4 bases between. Germline CDR1 and CDR2: SGHDT and YYEEEE. This CDR3 spans 11 amino acids. The CDR3 protein is CASSSSYEQYF. The CDR3 bases are TGTGCCAGCAGCTCGAGCTACGAGCAGTACTTC. The whole variable domain, remainder taken from reference TRBV5-6 and TRBJ2-7, is DAGVTQSPTHLIKTRGQQVTLRCSPKSGHDTVSWYQQALGQGPQFIFQYYEEEERQRGNFPDRFSGHQFPNYSSELNVNALLLGDSALYLCASSSSYEQYFGPGTRLTVT.

V gene TRBV25-1 combines with J gene TRBJ1-6; possible D gene TRBD1, 6 bases. V was clipped by 0 bases and J by 4 bases, with 10 bases between them. Germline V CDR1 and CDR2: MGHDK, SYGVNS. The CDR3 is 16 residues long. CDR3 DNA: TGTGCCAGCAGTGAATATAGGACAGAATATAATTCACCCCTCCACTTT. The encoded protein is CASSEYRTEYNSPLHF.

The chain carries TRBV6-6 and TRBJ2-7; D might be TRBD2 (5 bases). CDR3 length: 12 amino acids. The germline V gene has CDR1 MNHNY and CDR2 SVGAGI (reference sequence). The ends were cut back, 10 bases at V and 2 bases at J, with 12 bases in the middle. The CDR3 DNA sequence: TGTGCCACCTTTTGGGAGCCCTACGAGCAGTACTTC. Amino acid sequence: CATFWEPYEQYF.

The CDR3 bases are TGTGCCAGCAGCTCGCTAGTTGGAAACATTCAGTACTTC. This codes for CASSSLVGNIQYF. The chain recombines TRBV7-8 with TRBJ2-4; D unclear. The V end was cut by 4 bases, the J end by 6 bases, with 10 bases between. Germline CDR1 SGHVS, CDR2 FQNEAQ. The CDR3 consists of 13 residues.

CDR3 coding DNA: TGTGCCAGTAGCCAGAGACAGGGTGAAGCTTTCTTT. This translates into CASSQRQGEAFF. The chain couples TRBV19 to TRBJ1-1, with 7 positions matching TRBD1. V lost 6 bases, J lost 7 bases, and 5 bases stayed unmatched. Germline loops: CDR1 LNHDA, CDR2 SQIVND (reference sequence). This CDR3 has 12 amino acids.

The V and J genes are TRBV11-2 and TRBJ2-7; 7 nucleotides agree with TRBD2. V was pared by 5 bases and J by 0 bases, with 7 bases of the junction left unmatched. This CDR3 is built from 15 residues. Germline-derived CDR1 and CDR2 are SGHAT and FQNNGV. CDR3: CASSPEAGRSYEQYF. The CDR3 region has the DNA TGTGCCAGCAGCCCAGAAGCGGGGCGCTCCTACGAGCAGTACTTC.

The V call is TRBV30, the J call TRBJ2-1; 9 positions agree with TRBD2. Per the germline V gene, CDR1 is GTSNPN and CDR2 is SVGIG (reference sequence). The CDR3 totals 14 residues. The ends lost 5 bases at V and 7 bases at J; junction bases unmatched: 9. The CDR3 reads CAWEFGLAGNEQFF. CDR3 DNA: TGTGCCTGGGAGTTCGGGCTAGCGGGAAATGAGCAGTTCTTC.

The chain is built from TRBV4-2 and TRBJ1-5; D gene uncertain. CDR3 length: 13 amino acids. The ends were cut back, 0 bases at V and 8 bases at J, with 8 bases in the middle. The germline V gene encodes CDR1 LGHNA and CDR2 YNFKEQ. In DNA form, the CDR3 reads TGTGCCAGCAGCCAAGAAGAGCGAGAGCCCCAGCATTTT. Residues: CASSQEEREPQHF.

This clone turned up a few times. The sample has other DNA sequences that encode this CDR3 too. The rearrangement joins TRBV5-1 to TRBJ1-1; 11 bases map to TRBD1. The CDR3 spans 14 residues. Germline values: CDR1 SGHRS, CDR2 YFSETQ. Unmatched junction bases numbered 2, after V lost 3 bases and J lost 4 bases. The CDR3: CASSSGTGGTEAFF. DNA for the CDR3: TGCGCCAGCAGCTCCGGGACAGGGGGCACTGAAGCTTTCTTT.

The chain has TRBV20-1 and TRBJ1-2, with 7 bases aligning to TRBD1. Germline V gives CDR1 DFQATT, CDR2 SNEGSKA (reference sequence). The V gene end was trimmed by 3 bases and the J gene end by 5 bases; junction bases not matched to a gene: 0. This CDR3 contains 11 residues. CDR3 protein: CSARTGYGYTF. The DNA of the CDR3 is TGCAGTGCTAGGACAGGGTATGGCTACACCTTC.

V and J are TRBV5-1 and TRBJ2-7; TRBD1 agrees at 9 bases. Germline V gene data show CDR1 as SGHRS and CDR2 as YFSETQ. V dropped 4 bases and J dropped 5; count of bases not matched to a gene: 10. There are 15 residues in the CDR3. The CDR3, as DNA: TGCGCCAGCAGCACTGACAGGGGGGATTCCCACGAGCAGTACTTC. Residues: CASSTDRGDSHEQYF.

The chain links TRBV5-1 to TRBJ2-1; 10 positions match TRBD2. The CDR3 covers 16 residues. V shed 3 bases and J 1 base; nucleotides not matched to a gene: 4. CDR1 is SGHRS and CDR2 is YFSETQ in the germline V gene. The CDR3 reads CASSSLAGVSYNEQFF. CDR3 sequence (DNA): TGCGCCAGCAGCTCTCTAGCGGGAGTTTCCTACAATGAGCAGTTCTTC. Full variable domain (rest looked up from reference TRBV5-1 and TRBJ2-1): KAGVTQTPRYLIKTRGQQVTLSCSPISGHRSVSWYQQTPGQGLQFLFEYFSETQRNKGNFPGRFSGRQFSNSRSEMNVSTLELGDSALYLCASSSLAGVSYNEQFFGPGTRLTVL.